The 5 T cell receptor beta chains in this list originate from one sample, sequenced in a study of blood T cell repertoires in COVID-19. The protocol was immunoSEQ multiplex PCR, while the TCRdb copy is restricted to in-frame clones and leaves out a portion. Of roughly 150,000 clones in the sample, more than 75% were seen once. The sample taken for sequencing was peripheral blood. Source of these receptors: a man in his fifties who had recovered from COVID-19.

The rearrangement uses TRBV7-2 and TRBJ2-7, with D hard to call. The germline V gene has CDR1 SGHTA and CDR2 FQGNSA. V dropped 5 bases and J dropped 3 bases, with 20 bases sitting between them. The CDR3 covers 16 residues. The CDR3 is CASSDVRQGNHYEQYF. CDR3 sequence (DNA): TGTGCCAGCAGCGATGTGAGACAAGGAAATCACTACGAGCAGTACTTC.

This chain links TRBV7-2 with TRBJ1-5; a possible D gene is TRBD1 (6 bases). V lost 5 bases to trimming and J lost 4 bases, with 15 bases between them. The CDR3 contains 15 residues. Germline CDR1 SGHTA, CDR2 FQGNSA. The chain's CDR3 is CASSATGQLNQPQHF. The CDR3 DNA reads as TGTGCCAGCAGCGCAACAGGGCAGCTTAATCAGCCCCAGCATTTT.

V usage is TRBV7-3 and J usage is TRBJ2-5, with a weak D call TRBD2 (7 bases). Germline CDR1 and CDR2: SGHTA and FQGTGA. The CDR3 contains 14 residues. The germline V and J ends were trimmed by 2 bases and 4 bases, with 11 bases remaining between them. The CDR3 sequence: CASSLWGGGETQYF. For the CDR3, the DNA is TGTGCCAGCAGCTTATGGGGAGGGGGAGAGACCCAGTACTTC.

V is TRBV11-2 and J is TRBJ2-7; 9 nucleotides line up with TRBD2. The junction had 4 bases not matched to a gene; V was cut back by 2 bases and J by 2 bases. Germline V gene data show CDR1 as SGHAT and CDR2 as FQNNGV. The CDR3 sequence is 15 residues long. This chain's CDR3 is CASSLNLAGTYEQYF. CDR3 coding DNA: TGTGCCAGCAGCTTAAACCTAGCGGGGACCTACGAGCAGTACTTC.

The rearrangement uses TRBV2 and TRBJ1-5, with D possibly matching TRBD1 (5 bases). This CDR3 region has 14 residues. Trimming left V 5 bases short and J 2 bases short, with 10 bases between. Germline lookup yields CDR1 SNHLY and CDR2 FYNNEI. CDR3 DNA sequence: TGTGCCAGCAGTTTTGCCAGGGGCAATCAGCCCCAGCATTTT. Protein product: CASSFARGNQPQHF.